The sequence of this TCR beta chain was determined in a study of identical twins. This clonotype was observed at least ten times. Its specificity is unknown. Study results and caveats: It was possible that invariant MAIT and iNKT cells partly confounded the zero-insertion analyses.

TCRdb fed the 5' RACE reads into MiXCR, producing one record per CDR3 protein. The sample comprises some 690,000 distinct CDR3 sequences, 21% of which are singletons, and about 4.5% rests with the top ten. V was trimmed by 2 bases and J by 4 bases, leaving 4 bases between them. From germline, CDR1 is SGHVS and CDR2 FNYEAQ. The CDR3 consists of 12 residues. This sample was shared with a second study, whose subject was T cells expressing NK-cell markers. That work adds: In roughly six donors, dominant NKG2C+ clonotypes were roughly 1.0-7.5% of CD8+ T cells. The CD3+CD56-NKG2C+ fraction of a handful of donors was also led by these clonotypes. The HCMV specificity of the expanded NKG2C+ T cell clones stayed unresolved.

This receptor was identified in a woman under 30 in good health. Sequenced material: PBMCs. This sequence joins TRBV7-6 and TRBJ2-3; no clear D. DNA of the CDR3: TGTGCCAGCAGCTTAAGTGCAGATACGCAGTATTTT. Amino acids: CASSLSADTQYF.